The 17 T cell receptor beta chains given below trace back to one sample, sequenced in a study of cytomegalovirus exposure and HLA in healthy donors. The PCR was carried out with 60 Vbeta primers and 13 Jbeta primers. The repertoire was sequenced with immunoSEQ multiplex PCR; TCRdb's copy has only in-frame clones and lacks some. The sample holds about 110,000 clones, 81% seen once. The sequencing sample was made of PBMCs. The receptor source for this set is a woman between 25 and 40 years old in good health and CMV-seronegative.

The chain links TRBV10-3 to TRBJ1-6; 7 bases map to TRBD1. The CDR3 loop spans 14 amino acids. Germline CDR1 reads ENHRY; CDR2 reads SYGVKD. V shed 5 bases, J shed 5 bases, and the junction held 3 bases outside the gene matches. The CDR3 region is CAISSGTDNSPLHF. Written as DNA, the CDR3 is TGTGCCATCAGTTCCGGGACAGATAATTCACCCCTCCACTTT.

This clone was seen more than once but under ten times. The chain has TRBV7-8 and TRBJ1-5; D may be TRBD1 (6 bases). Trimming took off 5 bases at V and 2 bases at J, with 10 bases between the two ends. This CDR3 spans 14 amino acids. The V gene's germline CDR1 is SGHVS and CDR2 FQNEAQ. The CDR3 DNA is TGTGCCAGCAGCGGGGACATTGGCAATCAGCCCCAGCATTTT. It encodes CASSGDIGNQPQHF.

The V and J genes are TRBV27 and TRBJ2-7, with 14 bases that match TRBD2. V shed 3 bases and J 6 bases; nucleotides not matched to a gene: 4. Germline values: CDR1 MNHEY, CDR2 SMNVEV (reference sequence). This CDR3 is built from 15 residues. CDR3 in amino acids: CASSFGTSGRGEQYF. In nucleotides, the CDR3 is TGTGCCAGCAGTTTTGGGACTAGCGGGAGAGGCGAGCAGTACTTC.

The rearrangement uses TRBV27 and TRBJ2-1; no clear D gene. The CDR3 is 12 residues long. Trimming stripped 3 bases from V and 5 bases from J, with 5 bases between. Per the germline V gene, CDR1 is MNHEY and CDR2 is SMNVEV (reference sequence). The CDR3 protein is CASSFSDNEQFF. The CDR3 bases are TGTGCCAGCAGTTTTTCAGACAATGAGCAGTTCTTC.

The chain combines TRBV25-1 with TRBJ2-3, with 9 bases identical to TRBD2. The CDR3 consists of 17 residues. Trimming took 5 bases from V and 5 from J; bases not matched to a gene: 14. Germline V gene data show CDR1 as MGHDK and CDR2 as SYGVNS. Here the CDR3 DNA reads TGTGCCAGCAGTTCGGACCATAGCGGGAGTTGGAGAGATACGCAGTATTTT. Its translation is CASSSDHSGSWRDTQYF.

In DNA form, the CDR3 reads TGTGCCAGCGGGGGCGCGATAGCCAAAAACATTCAGTACTTC. This sequence encodes CASGGAIAKNIQYF. The chain carries TRBV6-6 and TRBJ2-4; D perhaps matches TRBD1 (6 bases). The CDR3 length is 14 residues. V lost 8 bases and J 0 bases, leaving 11 bases between the germline ends. Looked up from germline, CDR1 is MNHNY and CDR2 is SVGAGI (reference sequence).

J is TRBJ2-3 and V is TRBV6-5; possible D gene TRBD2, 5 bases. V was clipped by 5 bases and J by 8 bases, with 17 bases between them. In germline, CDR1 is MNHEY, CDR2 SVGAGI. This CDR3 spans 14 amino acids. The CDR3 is CASSPTRTSVTQYF. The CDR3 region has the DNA TGTGCCAGCAGTCCAACCCGGACTTCGGTTACGCAGTATTTT.

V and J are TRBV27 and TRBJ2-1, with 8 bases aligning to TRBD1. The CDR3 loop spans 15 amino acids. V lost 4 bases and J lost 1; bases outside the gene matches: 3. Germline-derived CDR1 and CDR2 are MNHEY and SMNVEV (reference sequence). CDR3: CASSSQGASYNEQFF. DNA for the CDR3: TGTGCCAGCAGTTCGCAGGGGGCTTCCTACAATGAGCAGTTCTTC.

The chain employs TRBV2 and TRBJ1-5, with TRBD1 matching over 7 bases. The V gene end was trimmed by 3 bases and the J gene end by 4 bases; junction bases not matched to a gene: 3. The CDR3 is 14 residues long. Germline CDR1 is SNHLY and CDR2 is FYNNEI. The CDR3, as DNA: TGTGCCAGCAGTGAGACAGGGCGAAATCAGCCCCAGCATTTT. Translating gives CASSETGRNQPQHF. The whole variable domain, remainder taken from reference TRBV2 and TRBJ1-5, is EPEVTQTPSHQVTQMGQEVILRCVPISNHLYFYWYRQILGQKVEFLVSFYNNEISEKSEIFDDQFSVERPDGSNFTLKIRSTKLEDSAMYFCASSETGRNQPQHFGDGTRLSIL.

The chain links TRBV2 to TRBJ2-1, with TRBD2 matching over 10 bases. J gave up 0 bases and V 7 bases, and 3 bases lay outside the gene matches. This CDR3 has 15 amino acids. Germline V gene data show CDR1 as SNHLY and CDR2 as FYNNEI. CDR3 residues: CASTASGSSYNEQFF. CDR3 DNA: TGTGCCAGCACGGCTAGCGGGAGCTCCTACAATGAGCAGTTCTTC.

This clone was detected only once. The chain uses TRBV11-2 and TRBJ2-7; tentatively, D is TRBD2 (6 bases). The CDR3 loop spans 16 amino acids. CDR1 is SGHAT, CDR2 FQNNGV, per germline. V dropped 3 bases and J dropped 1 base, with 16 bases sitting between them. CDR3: CASSFIDGTGSYEQYF. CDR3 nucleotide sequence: TGTGCCAGCAGCTTCATTGACGGGACTGGATCCTACGAGCAGTACTTC.

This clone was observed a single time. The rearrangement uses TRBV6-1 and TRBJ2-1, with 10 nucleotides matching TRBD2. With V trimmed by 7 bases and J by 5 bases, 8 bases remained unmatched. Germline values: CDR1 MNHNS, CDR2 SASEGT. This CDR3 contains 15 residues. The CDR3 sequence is CASTLGLAPNNEQFF. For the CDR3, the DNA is TGTGCCAGCACCCTGGGACTAGCGCCCAACAATGAGCAGTTCTTC.

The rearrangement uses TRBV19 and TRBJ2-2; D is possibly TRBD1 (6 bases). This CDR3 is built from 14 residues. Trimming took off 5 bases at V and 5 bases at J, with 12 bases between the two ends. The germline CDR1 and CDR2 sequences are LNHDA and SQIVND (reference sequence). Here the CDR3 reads CASSLQGGTGELFF. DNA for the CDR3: TGTGCCAGTAGTCTACAGGGTGGGACCGGGGAGCTGTTTTTT.

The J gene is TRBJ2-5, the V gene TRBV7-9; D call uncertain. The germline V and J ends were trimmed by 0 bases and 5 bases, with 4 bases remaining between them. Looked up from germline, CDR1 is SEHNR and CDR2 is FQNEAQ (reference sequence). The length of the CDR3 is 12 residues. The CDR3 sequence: CASSLASETQYF. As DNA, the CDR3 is TGTGCCAGCAGCTTAGCGTCGGAGACCCAGTACTTC.

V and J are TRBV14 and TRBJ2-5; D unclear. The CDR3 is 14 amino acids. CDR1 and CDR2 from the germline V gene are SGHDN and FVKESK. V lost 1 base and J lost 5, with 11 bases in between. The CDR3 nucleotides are TGTGCCAGCAGCCAAGTTGAGAGTTTCGAGACCCAGTACTTC. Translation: CASSQVESFETQYF.

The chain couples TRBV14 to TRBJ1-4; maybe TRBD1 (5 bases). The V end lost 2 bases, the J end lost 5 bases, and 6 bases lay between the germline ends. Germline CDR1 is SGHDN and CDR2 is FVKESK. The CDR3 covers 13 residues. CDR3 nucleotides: TGTGCCAGCAGCCAAACAGGAAATGAAAAACTGTTTTTT. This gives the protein CASSQTGNEKLFF.

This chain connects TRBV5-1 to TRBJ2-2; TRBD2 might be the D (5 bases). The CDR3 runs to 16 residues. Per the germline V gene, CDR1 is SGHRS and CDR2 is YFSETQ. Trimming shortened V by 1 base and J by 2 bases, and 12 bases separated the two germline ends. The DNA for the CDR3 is TGCGCCAGCAGCTTGTCGGCCAGCGGTAACACCGGGGAGCTGTTTTTT. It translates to CASSLSASGNTGELFF.